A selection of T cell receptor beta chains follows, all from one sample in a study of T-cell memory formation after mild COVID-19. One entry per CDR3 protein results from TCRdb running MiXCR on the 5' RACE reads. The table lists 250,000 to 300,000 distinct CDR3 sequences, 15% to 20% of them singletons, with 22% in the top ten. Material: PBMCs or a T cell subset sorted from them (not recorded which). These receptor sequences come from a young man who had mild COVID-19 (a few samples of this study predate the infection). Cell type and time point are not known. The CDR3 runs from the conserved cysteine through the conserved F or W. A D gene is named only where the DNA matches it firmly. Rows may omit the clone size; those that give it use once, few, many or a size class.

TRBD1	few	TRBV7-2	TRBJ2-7	CASSLVITGAGGYEQYF	TGTGCCAGCAGCTTAGTTATAACAGGGGCAGGGGGCTACGAGCAGTACTTC
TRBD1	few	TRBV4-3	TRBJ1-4	CASSQERARGLATNEKLFF	TGCGCCAGCAGCCAAGAGAGGGCCAGGGGGCTGGCAACTAATGAAAAACTGTTTTTT
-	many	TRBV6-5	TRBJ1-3	CASSYSRGNTIYF	TGTGCCAGCAGTTACTCCAGGGGAAACACCATATATTTT
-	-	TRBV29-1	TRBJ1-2	CSGATRGGPNYGYTF	TGCAGCGGTGCGACCCGAGGCGGTCCTAACTATGGCTACACCTTC
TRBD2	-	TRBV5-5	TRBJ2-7	CASSPRTSGSTAYEQYF	TGTGCCAGCAGCCCGCGGACTAGCGGGTCGACGGCCTACGAGCAGTACTTC
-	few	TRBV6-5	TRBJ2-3	CASGGTTDTQYF	TGTGCCAGCGGGGGGACCACAGATACGCAGTATTTT
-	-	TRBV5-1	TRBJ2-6	CASSSQVSGANVLTF	TGCGCCAGCAGCTCACAGGTCTCTGGGGCCAACGTCCTGACTTTC
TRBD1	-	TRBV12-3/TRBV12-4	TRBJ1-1	CASSYRGPRNTEAFF	TGTGCCAGCAGTTACAGGGGTCCAAGGAACACTGAAGCTTTCTTT
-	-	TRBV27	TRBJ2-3	CARSRDGLSTDTQYF	TGTGCCCGCAGTCGGGACGGGTTGTCCACAGATACGCAGTATTTT
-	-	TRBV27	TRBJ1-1	CASSFWGDTEAFF	TGTGCCAGCAGTTTTTGGGGGGACACTGAAGCTTTCTTT
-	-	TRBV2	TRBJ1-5	CASSEAFRGYRPQHF	TGTGCCAGCAGTGAAGCGTTTAGGGGTTATCGGCCCCAGCATTTT
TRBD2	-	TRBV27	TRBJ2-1	CASSPGTSGHNEQFF	TGTGCCAGCAGTCCCGGGACTAGCGGACACAATGAGCAGTTCTTC
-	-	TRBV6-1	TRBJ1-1	CASSEGRGGTEAFF	TGTGCCAGCAGTGAAGGGCGAGGAGGCACTGAAGCTTTCTTT
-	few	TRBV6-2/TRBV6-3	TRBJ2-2	CASSYSRLMWDRTGELFF	TGTGCCAGCAGTTACTCGAGACTCATGTGGGATCGCACCGGGGAGCTGTTTTTT
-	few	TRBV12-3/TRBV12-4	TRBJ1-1	CASSVRRGPNTEAFF	TGTGCCAGCAGCGTACGCCGGGGTCCGAACACTGAAGCTTTCTTT
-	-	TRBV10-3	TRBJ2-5	CAISAWGPSPQETQYF	TGTGCCATCAGTGCCTGGGGACCGAGCCCCCAAGAGACCCAGTACTTC
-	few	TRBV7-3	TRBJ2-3	CASSPSRASDTQYF	TGTGCCAGCAGCCCCAGTAGGGCCTCAGATACGCAGTATTTT
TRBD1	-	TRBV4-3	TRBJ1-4	CASSQTGTGGRFANEKLFF	TGCGCCAGCAGCCAGACCGGGACAGGGGGACGGTTCGCTAATGAAAAACTGTTTTTT
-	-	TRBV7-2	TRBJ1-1	CAIRGRGHMNTEAFF	TGTGCTATACGGGGCAGGGGCCACATGAACACTGAAGCTTTCTTT
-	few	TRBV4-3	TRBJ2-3	CASSQAVDSTDTQYF	TGCGCCAGCAGCCAAGCAGTAGATAGCACAGATACGCAGTATTTT
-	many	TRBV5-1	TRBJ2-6	CASSFGISGANVLTF	TGCGCCAGCAGCTTTGGAATCTCTGGGGCCAACGTCCTGACTTTC
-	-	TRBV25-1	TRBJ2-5	CASSERLGGREETQYF	TGTGCCAGCAGTGAACGACTAGGAGGCCGGGAAGAGACCCAGTACTTC
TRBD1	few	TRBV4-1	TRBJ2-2	CASSQVTILDRELGGELFF	TGCGCCAGCAGCCAAGTTACTATATTAGACAGGGAGCTAGGCGGGGAGCTGTTTTTT
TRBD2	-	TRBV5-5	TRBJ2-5	CASSWEGRGETQYF	TGTGCCAGCAGCTGGGAGGGACGGGGAGAGACCCAGTACTTC
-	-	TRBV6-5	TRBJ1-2	CASSYSLLGGEYGYTF	TGTGCCAGCAGTTACTCTCTCCTTGGGGGGGAGTATGGCTACACCTTC
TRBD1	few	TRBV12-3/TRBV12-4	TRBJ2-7	CASSPPGQGVNYEQYF	TGTGCCAGCAGTCCCCCGGGACAGGGGGTGAACTACGAGCAGTACTTC
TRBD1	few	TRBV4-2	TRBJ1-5	CASGRQGAGNQPQHF	TGTGCCAGCGGAAGACAGGGGGCGGGCAATCAGCCCCAGCATTTT
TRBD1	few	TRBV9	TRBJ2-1	CASSRAGTGLDEQFF	TGTGCCAGCAGCAGAGCCGGGACAGGGTTGGATGAGCAGTTCTTC